This entry lists 13 T cell receptor beta chains sequenced from one sample in a study of monozygotic twins with inflammatory bowel disease (dated 2019 in TCRdb). Libraries were made using 5' RACE. Sequencing used an Illumina HiSeq 2500. Following reprocessing of the reads by TCRdb, the data hold one row per CDR3 protein sequence and no DNA is available. The table held for this sample gives approximately 400,000 distinct CDR3 sequences. Around 2.3% of the sample lies in the top ten. Specimen: blood. The source of these receptors is a human donor with ulcerative colitis or Crohn's disease, or a healthy co-twin of an affected twin (not recorded which).

The chain carries TRBV10-2 and TRBJ2-1; the TCRdb D gene call, TRBD2, has no DNA to confirm it. CDR1 and CDR2 from the germline V gene are WSHSY and SAAADI. The CDR3 sequence is 16 residues long. The CDR3 is CASRSSGSFSHNEQFF.

The chain combines TRBV30 with TRBJ1-2; without DNA, the TCRdb call of TRBD1 cannot be checked. Germline V CDR1 and CDR2: GTSNPN, SVGIG (reference sequence). The length of the CDR3 is 13 residues. CDR3 sequence: CAWTHRDYYGYTF.

The chain couples TRBV3-1 to TRBJ1-6; TCRdb returns TRBD1, unconfirmable since there is no DNA. CDR3 length: 21 residues. Germline loops: CDR1 LGHDT, CDR2 YNNKEL (reference sequence). This chain's CDR3 is CASSAAAGLTGQGAFNSPLHF.

CDR3 region: CASSLDPTGNGYTF. The chain couples TRBV5-1 to TRBJ1-2; TCRdb reports TRBD1, a call that lacks DNA to check it against. This CDR3 comprises 14 residues. Germline V gene sequence: CDR1 SGHRS, CDR2 YFSETQ.

The chain is built from TRBV15 and TRBJ2-7. Germline assignment: CDR1 LNHNV and CDR2 YYDKDF (reference sequence). CDR3 size: 12 residues. CDR3 region: CATSRDEYEQYF.

The chain is built from TRBV11-2 and TRBJ2-1; the D call of TRBD2 rests on TCRdb alone, since no DNA is present to check it. Germline lookup yields CDR1 SGHAT and CDR2 FQNNGV. This CDR3 contains 17 residues. CDR3 residues: CASSLNPRGGQYNEQFF.

V gene TRBV6-5 combines with J gene TRBJ2-2. This CDR3 contains 11 residues. In germline, CDR1 is MNHEY, CDR2 SVGAGI. Here the CDR3 reads CATSETGELFF.

The chain uses TRBV7-2 and TRBJ2-5; with no DNA, the TCRdb D assignment of TRBD2 cannot be verified. The CDR3 contains 14 residues. Germline-derived CDR1 and CDR2 are SGHTA and FQGNSA. The CDR3 loop reads CASSLEGPAKTQYF.

The J gene is TRBJ2-1, the V gene TRBV20-1. The CDR3 has 13 amino acids. Germline CDR1 reads DFQATT; CDR2 reads SNEGSKA (reference sequence). The CDR3 loop is CSARFDGYNEQFF.

The rearrangement links TRBV7-3 to TRBJ2-3. The CDR3 length is 18 residues. The germline CDR1 and CDR2 sequences are SGHTA and FQGTGA. CDR3 loop: CASSLQYHRRPSTDTQYF.

The rearrangement uses TRBV23-1 and TRBJ2-2; TCRdb's D call of TRBD2 is untestable without DNA. TRBV23-1 is sorted into the ORF group, with uncertain function. This CDR3 comprises 21 residues. CDR3 amino acids: CASPKTNINKDGGEDTGELFF.

The V gene is TRBV5-1, the J gene TRBJ2-5. The CDR3 totals 15 residues. Germline CDR1 SGHRS, CDR2 YFSETQ. The CDR3: CASSLARTKQETQYF. The variable domain in full, with the rest retrieved from reference TRBV5-1 and TRBJ2-5, is KAGVTQTPRYLIKTRGQQVTLSCSPISGHRSVSWYQQTPGQGLQFLFEYFSETQRNKGNFPGRFSGRQFSNSRSEMNVSTLELGDSALYLCASSLARTKQETQYFGPGTRLLVL.

The chain couples TRBV12-3 or TRBV12-4 to TRBJ1-4; TCRdb gives TRBD1 as the D gene, but with no DNA this cannot be confirmed. This CDR3 comprises 13 residues. CDR3 in amino acids: CASTSWGSEKLFF.